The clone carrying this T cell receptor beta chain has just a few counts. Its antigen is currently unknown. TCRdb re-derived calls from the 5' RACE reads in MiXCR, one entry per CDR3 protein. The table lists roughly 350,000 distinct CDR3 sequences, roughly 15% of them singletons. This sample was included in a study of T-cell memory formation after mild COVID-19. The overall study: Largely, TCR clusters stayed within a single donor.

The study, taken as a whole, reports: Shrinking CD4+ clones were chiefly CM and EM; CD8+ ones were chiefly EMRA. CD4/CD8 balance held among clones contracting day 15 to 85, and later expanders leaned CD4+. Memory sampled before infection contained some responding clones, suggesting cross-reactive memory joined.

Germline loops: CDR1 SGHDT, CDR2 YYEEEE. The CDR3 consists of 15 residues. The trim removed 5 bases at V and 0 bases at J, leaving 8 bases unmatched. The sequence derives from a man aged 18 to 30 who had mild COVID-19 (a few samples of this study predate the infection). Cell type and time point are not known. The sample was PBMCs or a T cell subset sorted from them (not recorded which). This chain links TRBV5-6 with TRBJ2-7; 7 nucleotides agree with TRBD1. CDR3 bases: TGTGCCAGCAGACCCGGGACAGTCACCTCCTACGAGCAGTACTTC. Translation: CASRPGTVTSYEQYF.